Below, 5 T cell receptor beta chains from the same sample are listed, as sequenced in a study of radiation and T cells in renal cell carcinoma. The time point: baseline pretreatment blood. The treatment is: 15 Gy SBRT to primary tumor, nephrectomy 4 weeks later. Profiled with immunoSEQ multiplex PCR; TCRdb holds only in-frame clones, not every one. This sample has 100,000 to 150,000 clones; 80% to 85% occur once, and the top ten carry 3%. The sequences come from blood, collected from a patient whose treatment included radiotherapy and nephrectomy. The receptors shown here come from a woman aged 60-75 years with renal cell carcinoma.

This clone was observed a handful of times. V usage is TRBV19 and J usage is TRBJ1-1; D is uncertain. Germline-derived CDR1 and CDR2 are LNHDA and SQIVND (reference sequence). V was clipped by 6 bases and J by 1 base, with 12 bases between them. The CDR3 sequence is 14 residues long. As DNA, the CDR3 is TGTGCCAGTAGCAATTGGGGTAAGAACACTGAAGCTTTCTTT. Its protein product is CASSNWGKNTEAFF.

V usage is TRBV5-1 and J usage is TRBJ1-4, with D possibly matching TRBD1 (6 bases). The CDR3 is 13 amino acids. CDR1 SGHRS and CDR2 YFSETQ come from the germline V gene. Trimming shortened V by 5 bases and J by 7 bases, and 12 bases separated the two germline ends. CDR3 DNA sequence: TGCGCCAGCAGACGGGGGCAGGGTGAAAAACTGTTTTTT. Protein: CASRRGQGEKLFF.

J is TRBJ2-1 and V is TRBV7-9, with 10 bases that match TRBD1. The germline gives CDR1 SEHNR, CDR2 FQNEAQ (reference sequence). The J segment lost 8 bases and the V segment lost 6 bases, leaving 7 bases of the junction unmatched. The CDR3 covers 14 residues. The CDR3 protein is CASRNRDRGHEQFF. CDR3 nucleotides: TGTGCCAGCAGAAACCGGGACAGGGGACATGAGCAGTTCTTC.

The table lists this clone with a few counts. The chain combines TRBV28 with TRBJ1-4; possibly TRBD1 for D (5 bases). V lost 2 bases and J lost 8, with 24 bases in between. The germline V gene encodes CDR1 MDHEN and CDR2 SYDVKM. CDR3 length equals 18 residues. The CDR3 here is CASSLRKQRTGLSEKLFF. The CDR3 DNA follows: TGTGCCAGCAGTTTACGAAAGCAGAGGACGGGACTGAGCGAAAAACTGTTTTTT.

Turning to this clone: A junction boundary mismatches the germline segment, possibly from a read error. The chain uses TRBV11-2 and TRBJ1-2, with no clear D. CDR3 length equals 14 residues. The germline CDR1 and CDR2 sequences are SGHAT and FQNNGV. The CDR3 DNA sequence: TGTGCCAGCGGCTTAGAACCGTCACCTAGTCGCTTCACCTTC. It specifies CASGLEPSPSRFTF.